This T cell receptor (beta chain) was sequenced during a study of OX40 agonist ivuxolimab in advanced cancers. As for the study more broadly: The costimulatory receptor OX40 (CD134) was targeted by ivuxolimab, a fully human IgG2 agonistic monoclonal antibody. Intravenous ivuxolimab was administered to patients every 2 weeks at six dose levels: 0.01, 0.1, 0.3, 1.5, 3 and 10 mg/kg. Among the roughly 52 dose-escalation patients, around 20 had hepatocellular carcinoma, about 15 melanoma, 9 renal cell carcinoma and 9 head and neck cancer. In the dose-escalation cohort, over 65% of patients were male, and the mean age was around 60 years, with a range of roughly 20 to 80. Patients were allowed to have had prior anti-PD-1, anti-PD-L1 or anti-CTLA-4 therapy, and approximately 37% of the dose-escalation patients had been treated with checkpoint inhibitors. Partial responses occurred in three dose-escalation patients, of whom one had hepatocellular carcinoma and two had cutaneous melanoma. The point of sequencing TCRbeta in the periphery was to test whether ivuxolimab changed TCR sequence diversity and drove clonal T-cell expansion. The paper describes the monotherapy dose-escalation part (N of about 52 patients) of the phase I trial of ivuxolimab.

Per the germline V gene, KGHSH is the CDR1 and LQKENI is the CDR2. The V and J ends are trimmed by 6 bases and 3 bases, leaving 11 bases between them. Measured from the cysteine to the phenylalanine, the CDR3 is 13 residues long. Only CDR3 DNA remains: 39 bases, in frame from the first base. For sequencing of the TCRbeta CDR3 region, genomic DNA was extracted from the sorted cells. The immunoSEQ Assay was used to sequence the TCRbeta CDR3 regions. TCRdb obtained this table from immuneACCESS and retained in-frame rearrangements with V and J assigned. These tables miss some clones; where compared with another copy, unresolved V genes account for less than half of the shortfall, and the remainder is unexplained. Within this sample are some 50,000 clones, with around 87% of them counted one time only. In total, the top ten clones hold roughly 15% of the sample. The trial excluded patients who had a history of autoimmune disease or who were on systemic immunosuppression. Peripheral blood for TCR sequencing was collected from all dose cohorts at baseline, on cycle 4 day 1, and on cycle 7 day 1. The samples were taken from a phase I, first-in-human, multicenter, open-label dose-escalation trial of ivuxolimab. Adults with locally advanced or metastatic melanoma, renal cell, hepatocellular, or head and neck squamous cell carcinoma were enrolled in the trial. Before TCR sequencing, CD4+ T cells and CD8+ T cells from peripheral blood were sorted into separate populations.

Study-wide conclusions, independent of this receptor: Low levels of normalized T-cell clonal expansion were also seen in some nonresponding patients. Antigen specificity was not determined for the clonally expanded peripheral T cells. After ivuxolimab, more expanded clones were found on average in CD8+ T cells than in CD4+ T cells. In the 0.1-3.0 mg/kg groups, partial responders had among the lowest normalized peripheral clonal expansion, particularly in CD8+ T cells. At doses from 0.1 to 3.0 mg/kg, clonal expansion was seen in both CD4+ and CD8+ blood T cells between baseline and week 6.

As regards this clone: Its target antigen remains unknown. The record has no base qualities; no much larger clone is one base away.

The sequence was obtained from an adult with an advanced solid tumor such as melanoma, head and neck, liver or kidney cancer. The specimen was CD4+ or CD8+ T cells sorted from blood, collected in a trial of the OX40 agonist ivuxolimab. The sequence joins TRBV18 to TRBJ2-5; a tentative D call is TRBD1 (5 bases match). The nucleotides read TGTGCCAGCTCGTCGACAGTAAAAGAGACCCAGTACTTC. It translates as CASSSTVKETQYF.